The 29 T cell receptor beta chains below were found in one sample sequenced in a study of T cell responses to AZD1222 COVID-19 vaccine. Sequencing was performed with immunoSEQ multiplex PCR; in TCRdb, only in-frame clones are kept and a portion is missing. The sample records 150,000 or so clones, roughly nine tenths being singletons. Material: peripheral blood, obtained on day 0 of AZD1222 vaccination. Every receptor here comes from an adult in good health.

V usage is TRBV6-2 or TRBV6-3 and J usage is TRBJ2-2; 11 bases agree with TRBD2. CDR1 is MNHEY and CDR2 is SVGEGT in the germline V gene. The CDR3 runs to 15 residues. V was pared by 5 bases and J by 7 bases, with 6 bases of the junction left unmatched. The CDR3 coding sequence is TGTGCCAGCAGTCTACTAGCGGGAGTCGACGGGGAGCTGTTTTTT. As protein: CASSLLAGVDGELFF.

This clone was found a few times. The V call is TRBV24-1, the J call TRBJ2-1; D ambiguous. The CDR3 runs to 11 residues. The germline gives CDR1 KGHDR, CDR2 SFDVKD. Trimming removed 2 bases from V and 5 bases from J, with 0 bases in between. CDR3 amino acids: CATSDYNEQFF. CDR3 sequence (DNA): TGTGCCACCAGTGATTACAATGAGCAGTTCTTC.

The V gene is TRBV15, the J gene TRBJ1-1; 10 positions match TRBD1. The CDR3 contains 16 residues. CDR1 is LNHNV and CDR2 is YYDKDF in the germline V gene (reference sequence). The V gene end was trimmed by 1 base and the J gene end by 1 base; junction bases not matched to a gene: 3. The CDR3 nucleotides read TGTGCCACCAGCAGAGGTCGGGACAGGGGGAACACTGAAGCTTTCTTT. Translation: CATSRGRDRGNTEAFF. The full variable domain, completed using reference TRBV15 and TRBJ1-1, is DAMVIQNPRYQVTQFGKPVTLSCSQTLNHNVMYWYQQKSSQAPKLLFHYYDKDFNNEADTPDNFQSRRPNTSFCFLDIRSPGLGDTAMYLCATSRGRDRGNTEAFFGQGTRLTVV.

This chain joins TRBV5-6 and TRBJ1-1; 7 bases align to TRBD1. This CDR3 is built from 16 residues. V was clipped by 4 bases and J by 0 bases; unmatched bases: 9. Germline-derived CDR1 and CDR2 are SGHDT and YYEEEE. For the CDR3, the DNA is TGTGCCAGCAGCGCTGGGACAGAGGGTTTGAACACTGAAGCTTTCTTT. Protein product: CASSAGTEGLNTEAFF.

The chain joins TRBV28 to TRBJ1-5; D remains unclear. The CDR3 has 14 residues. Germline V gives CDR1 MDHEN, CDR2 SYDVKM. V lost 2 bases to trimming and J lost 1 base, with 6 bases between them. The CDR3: CASSLHTSNQPQHF. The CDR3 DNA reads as TGTGCCAGCAGTTTACACACGAGCAATCAGCCCCAGCATTTT.

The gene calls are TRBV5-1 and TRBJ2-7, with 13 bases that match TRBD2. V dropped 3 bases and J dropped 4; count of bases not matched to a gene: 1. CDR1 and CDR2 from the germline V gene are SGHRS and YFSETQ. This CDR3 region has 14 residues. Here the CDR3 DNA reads TGCGCCAGCAGCTCGGGACTAGCGGGGTACGAGCAGTACTTC. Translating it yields CASSSGLAGYEQYF.

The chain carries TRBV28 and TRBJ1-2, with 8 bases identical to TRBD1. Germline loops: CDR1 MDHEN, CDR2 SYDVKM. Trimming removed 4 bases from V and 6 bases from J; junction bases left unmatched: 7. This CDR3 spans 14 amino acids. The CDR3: CASSSPGGAHGYTF. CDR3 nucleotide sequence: TGTGCCAGCAGTTCTCCAGGGGGCGCACATGGCTACACCTTC.

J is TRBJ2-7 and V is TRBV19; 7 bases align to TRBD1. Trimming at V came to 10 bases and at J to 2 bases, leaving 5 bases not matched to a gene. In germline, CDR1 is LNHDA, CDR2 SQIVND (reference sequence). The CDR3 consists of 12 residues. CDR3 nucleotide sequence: TGTGCCACGGAGGACAGGACCTACGAGCAGTACTTC. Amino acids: CATEDRTYEQYF.

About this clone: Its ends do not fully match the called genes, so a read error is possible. CDR3 sequence: CASSIGKGPTVF. CDR3 sequence (DNA): TGTGCCAGTAGTATAGGCAAGGGACCAACTGTCTTT. This sequence joins TRBV19 and TRBJ1-1; weak D call: TRBD1 (5 bases). Germline CDR1 is LNHDA and CDR2 is SQIVND (reference sequence). The CDR3 loop spans 12 amino acids. Drawing the rest from reference TRBV19 and TRBJ1-1, the complete variable domain is DGGITQSPKYLFRKEGQNVTLSCEQNLNHDAMYWYRQDPGQGLRLIYYSQIVNDFQKGDIAEGYSVSREKKESFPLTVTSAQKNPTAFYLCASSIGKGPTVFGQGTRLTVV.

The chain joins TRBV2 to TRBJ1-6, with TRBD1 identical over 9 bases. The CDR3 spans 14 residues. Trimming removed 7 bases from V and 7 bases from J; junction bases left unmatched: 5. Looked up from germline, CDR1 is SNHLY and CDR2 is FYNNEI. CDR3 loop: CASKRDRANSPLHF. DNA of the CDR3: TGTGCCAGCAAGAGGGACAGGGCCAATTCACCCCTCCACTTT.

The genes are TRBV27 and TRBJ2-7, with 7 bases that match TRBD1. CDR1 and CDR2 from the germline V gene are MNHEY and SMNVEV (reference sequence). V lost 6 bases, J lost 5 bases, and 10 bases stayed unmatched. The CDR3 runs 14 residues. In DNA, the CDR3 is TGTGCCAGCAGCCGTGGACAGGTACGGGACGAGCAGTACTTC. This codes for CASSRGQVRDEQYF.

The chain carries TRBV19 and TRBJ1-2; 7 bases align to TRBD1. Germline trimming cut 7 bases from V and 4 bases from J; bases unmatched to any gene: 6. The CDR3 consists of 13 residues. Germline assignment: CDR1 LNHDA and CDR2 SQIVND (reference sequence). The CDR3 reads CASITGDGYGYTF. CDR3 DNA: TGTGCCAGTATTACAGGGGATGGCTATGGCTACACCTTC.

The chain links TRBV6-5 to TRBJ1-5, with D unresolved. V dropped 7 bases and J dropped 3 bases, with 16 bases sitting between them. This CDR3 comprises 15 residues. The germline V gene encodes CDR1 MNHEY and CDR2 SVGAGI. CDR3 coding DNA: TGTGCCAGCACCTTAAATGCAGGTGACAATCAGCCCCAGCATTTT. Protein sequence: CASTLNAGDNQPQHF.

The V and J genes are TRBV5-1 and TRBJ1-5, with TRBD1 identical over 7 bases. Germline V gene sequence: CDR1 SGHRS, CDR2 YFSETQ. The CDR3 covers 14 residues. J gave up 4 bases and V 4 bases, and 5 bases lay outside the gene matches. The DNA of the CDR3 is TGCGCCAGCAGCCTTACAGGGGAAAATCAGCCCCAGCATTTT. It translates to CASSLTGENQPQHF.

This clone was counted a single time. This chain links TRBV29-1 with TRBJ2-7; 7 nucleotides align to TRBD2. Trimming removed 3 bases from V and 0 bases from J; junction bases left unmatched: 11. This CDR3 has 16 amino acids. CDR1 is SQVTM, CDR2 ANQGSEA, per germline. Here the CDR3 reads CSVDGGGPRGSYEQYF. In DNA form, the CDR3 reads TGCAGCGTTGATGGCGGGGGACCCCGGGGCTCCTACGAGCAGTACTTC.

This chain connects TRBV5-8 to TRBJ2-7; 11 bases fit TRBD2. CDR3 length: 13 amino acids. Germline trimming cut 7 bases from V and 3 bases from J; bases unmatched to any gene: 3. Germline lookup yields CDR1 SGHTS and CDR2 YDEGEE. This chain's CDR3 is CASLSGRGYEQYF. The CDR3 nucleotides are TGTGCCAGCCTTAGCGGGAGGGGCTACGAGCAGTACTTC.

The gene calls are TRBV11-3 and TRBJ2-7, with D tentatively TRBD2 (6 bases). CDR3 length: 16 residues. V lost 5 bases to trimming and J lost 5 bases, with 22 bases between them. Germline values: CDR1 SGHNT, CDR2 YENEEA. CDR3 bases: TGTGCCAGCAGCGACCCGCCGGGGCTAGCGCACGACGAGCAGTACTTC. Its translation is CASSDPPGLAHDEQYF. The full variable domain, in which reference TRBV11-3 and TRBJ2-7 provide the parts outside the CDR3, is EAGVVQSPRYKIIEKKQPVAFWCNPISGHNTLYWYLQNLGQGPELLIRYENEEAVDDSQLPKDRFSAERLKGVDSTLKIQPAELGDSAVYLCASSDPPGLAHDEQYFGPGTRLTVT.

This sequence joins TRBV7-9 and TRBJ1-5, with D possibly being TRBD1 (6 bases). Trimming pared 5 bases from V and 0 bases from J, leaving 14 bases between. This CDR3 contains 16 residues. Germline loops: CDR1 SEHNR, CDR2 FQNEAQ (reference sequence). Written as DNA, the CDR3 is TGTGCCAGCAGCCCCGGACAGTCAAATAGCAATCAGCCCCAGCATTTT. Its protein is CASSPGQSNSNQPQHF. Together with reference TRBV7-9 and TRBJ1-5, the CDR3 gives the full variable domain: DTGVSQNPRHKITKRGQNVTFRCDPISEHNRLYWYRQTLGQGPEFLTYFQNEAQLEKSRLLSDRFSAERPKGSFSTLEIQRTEQGDSAMYLCASSPGQSNSNQPQHFGDGTRLSIL.

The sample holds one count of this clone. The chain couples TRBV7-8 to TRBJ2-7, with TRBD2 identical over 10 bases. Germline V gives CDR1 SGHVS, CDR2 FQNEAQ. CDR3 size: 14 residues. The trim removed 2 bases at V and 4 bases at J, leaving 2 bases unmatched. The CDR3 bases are TGTGCCAGCAGCTTACTAGCGGGAGTTTACGAGCAGTACTTC. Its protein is CASSLLAGVYEQYF.

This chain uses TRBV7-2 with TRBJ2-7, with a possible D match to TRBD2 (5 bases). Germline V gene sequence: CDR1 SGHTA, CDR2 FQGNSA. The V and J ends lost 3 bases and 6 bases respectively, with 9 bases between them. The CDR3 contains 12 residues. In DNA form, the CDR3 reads TGTGCCAGCAGCTTGGACTCGGGCGAGCAGTACTTC. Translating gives CASSLDSGEQYF.

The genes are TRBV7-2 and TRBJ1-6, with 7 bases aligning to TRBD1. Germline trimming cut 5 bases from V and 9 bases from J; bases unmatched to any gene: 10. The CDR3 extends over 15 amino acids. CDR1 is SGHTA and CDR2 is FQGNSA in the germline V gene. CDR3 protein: CASSQGGPVGSPLHF. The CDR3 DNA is TGTGCCAGCAGCCAGGGGGGCCCCGTGGGTTCACCCCTCCACTTT.

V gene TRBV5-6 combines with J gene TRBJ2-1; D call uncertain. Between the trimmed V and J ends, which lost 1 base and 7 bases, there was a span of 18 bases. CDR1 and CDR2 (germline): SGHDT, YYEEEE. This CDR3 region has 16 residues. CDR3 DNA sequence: TGTGCCAGCAGCTTGTTGAGAACAACCTTTCCTAATGAGCAGTTCTTC. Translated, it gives CASSLLRTTFPNEQFF.

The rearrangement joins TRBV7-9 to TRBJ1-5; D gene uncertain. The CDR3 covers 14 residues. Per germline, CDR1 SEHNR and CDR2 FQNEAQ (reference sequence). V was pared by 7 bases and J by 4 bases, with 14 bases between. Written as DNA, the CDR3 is TGTGCCAGCACGGCGACTGATGGGAATCAGCCCCAGCATTTT. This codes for CASTATDGNQPQHF.

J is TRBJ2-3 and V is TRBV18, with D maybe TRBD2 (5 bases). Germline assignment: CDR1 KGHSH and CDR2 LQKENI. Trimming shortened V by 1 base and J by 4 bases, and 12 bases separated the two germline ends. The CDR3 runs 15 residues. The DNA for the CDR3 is TGTGCCAGCTCACCACGGGGAGAAACCTCAGATACGCAGTATTTT. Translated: CASSPRGETSDTQYF.

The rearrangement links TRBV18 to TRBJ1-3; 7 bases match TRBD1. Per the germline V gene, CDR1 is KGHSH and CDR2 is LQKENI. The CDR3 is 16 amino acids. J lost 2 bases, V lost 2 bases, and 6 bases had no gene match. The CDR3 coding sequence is TGTGCCAGCTCACCAAAACAGGGGTCTGCTGGAAACACCATATATTTT. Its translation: CASSPKQGSAGNTIYF. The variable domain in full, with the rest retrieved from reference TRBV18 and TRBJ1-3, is NAGVMQNPRHLVRRRGQEARLRCSPMKGHSHVYWYRQLPEEGLKFMVYLQKENIIDESGMPKERFSAEFPKEGPSILRIQQVVRGDSAAYFCASSPKQGSAGNTIYFGEGSWLTVV.

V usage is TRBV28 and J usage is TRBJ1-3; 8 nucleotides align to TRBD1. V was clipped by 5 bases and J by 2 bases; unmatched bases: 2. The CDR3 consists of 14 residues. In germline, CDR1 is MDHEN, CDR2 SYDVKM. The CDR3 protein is CASSDRGPGNTIYF. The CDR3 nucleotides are TGTGCCAGCAGTGACAGGGGACCTGGAAACACCATATATTTT.

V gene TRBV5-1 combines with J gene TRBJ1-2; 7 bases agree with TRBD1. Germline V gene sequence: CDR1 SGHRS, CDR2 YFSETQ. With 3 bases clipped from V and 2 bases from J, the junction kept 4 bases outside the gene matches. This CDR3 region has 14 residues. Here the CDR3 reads CASSSRDSNYGYTF. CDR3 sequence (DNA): TGCGCCAGCAGCTCCAGGGACAGCAACTATGGCTACACCTTC. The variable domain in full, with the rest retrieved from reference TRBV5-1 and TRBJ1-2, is KAGVTQTPRYLIKTRGQQVTLSCSPISGHRSVSWYQQTPGQGLQFLFEYFSETQRNKGNFPGRFSGRQFSNSRSEMNVSTLELGDSALYLCASSSRDSNYGYTFGSGTRLTVV.

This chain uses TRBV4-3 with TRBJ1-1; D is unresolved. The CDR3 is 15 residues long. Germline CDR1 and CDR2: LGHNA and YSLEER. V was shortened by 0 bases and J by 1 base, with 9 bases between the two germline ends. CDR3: CASSQDLRANTEAFF. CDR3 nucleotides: TGCGCCAGCAGCCAAGATCTTAGGGCGAACACTGAAGCTTTCTTT.

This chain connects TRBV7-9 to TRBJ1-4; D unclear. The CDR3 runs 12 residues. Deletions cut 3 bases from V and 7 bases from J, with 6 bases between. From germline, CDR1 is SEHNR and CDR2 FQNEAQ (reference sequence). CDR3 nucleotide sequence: TGTGCCAGCAGCTTCCCGGGTGAAAAACTGTTTTTT. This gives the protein CASSFPGEKLFF. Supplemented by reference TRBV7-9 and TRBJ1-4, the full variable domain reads DTGVSQNPRHKITKRGQNVTFRCDPISEHNRLYWYRQTLGQGPEFLTYFQNEAQLEKSRLLSDRFSAERPKGSFSTLEIQRTEQGDSAMYLCASSFPGEKLFFGSGTQLSVL.